The next 6 T cell receptor beta chains were all read from a single sample in a study of T cell responses to AZD1222 COVID-19 vaccine. Data came from immunoSEQ multiplex PCR; TCRdb stores just in-frame clones and leaves some out. The sample holds about 150,000 clones, roughly 85% seen once. The material was peripheral blood, obtained 28 days after the second dose of the MenACWY control vaccine. The receptors come from an adult who received the MenACWY meningococcal vaccine as a control.

This chain joins TRBV5-4 and TRBJ1-5; D might be TRBD1 (6 bases). V was pared by 4 bases and J by 6 bases, with 14 bases between. CDR3 size: 14 residues. The germline gives CDR1 SGHNT, CDR2 YYREEE (reference sequence). The CDR3 loop reads CASSPDLQGQPQHF. Written as DNA, the CDR3 is TGTGCCAGCAGCCCTGACTTACAGGGTCAGCCCCAGCATTTT.

The chain couples TRBV24-1 to TRBJ1-5, with no clear D. Germline-derived CDR1 and CDR2 are KGHDR and SFDVKD. Trimming stripped 5 bases from V and 10 bases from J, with 17 bases between. CDR3 size: 14 residues. The CDR3 region has the DNA TGTGCCACCAGTGCTGATGCGGTGTCTCAACCCCAGCATTTT. Residues: CATSADAVSQPQHF.

The chain is built from TRBV19 and TRBJ1-5, with D perhaps matching TRBD1 (6 bases). V was cut by 7 bases and J by 2 bases, with 15 bases left in between. Germline CDR1 and CDR2: LNHDA and SQIVND (reference sequence). The length of the CDR3 is 15 residues. Written as DNA, the CDR3 is TGTGCCAGTACCCTGGGGGGGCTGGGCAATCAGCCCCAGCATTTT. Translated, it gives CASTLGGLGNQPQHF.

The CDR3: CATSRGTGERGYTF. The CDR3 DNA reads as TGTGCCACCAGCAGAGGGACAGGGGAGCGGGGCTACACCTTC. J is TRBJ1-2 and V is TRBV15; 9 positions match TRBD1. The CDR3 totals 14 residues. CDR1 is LNHNV and CDR2 is YYDKDF in the germline V gene (reference sequence). V trimming: 1 base; J trimming: 8 bases; junction bases outside the gene matches: 5. Variable domain in full (rest from reference TRBV15 and TRBJ1-2): DAMVIQNPRYQVTQFGKPVTLSCSQTLNHNVMYWYQQKSSQAPKLLFHYYDKDFNNEADTPDNFQSRRPNTSFCFLDIRSPGLGDTAMYLCATSRGTGERGYTFGSGTRLTVV.

The J gene is TRBJ2-3, the V gene TRBV6-1; 10 bases are shared with TRBD2. This CDR3 contains 15 residues. The trim removed 3 bases at V and 4 bases at J, leaving 4 bases unmatched. Germline V gives CDR1 MNHNS, CDR2 SASEGT. The CDR3 protein is CASSEEAGGPDTQYF. CDR3 nucleotides: TGTGCCAGCAGTGAGGAAGCGGGGGGGCCAGATACGCAGTATTTT.

V and J are TRBV19 and TRBJ1-6; D uncertain. CDR3 length: 14 residues. Germline V gives CDR1 LNHDA, CDR2 SQIVND (reference sequence). V gave up 9 bases and J gave up 5 bases, with 14 bases separating them. CDR3 protein: CASAGRTDNSPLHF. DNA of the CDR3: TGTGCCAGCGCCGGCAGGACCGATAATTCACCCCTCCACTTT.